Presented here are 32 T cell receptor beta chains from one specimen sequenced in a study of long-term antiretroviral therapy in people with HIV. Researchers ran immunoSEQ v3.0 at survey level. Profiled with immunoSEQ multiplex PCR; TCRdb holds only in-frame clones, not every one. The profile shows about 20,000 clones, 75% to 90% of them singletons. The sequencing used unsorted PBMCs, collected 1.2 years after starting antiretroviral therapy. These receptors were taken from a woman aged 35 to 49 with HIV.

The rearrangement links TRBV7-2 to TRBJ1-1; weak D call: TRBD1 (5 bases). Trimming took off 5 bases at V and 4 bases at J, with 14 bases between the two ends. In germline, CDR1 is SGHTA, CDR2 FQGNSA. CDR3 length equals 14 residues. DNA for the CDR3: TGTGCCAGCAGCACCCAGGGAAGTAGCACTGAAGCTTTCTTT. This sequence encodes CASSTQGSSTEAFF. The variable domain in full, with the rest retrieved from reference TRBV7-2 and TRBJ1-1, is GAGVSQSPSNKVTEKGKDVELRCDPISGHTALYWYRQSLGQGLEFLIYFQGNSAPDKSGLPSDRFSAERTGGSVSTLTIQRTQQEDSAVYLCASSTQGSSTEAFFGQGTRLTVV.

The chain links TRBV28 to TRBJ1-1; TRBD1 might be the D (5 bases). This CDR3 spans 13 amino acids. Trimming removed 9 bases from V and 6 bases from J, with 17 bases in between. Germline V gene lookup returns CDR1 MDHEN and CDR2 SYDVKM. DNA for the CDR3: TGTGCCAGTTTGGGGCGGGGTTGGGCTGAAGCTTTCTTT. It translates to CASLGRGWAEAFF.

The chain recombines TRBV18 with TRBJ2-5; D is unresolved. The CDR3 is 15 residues long. The V gene lost 6 bases and the J gene lost 1 base, with 15 bases spanning the gap. Germline CDR1 and CDR2: KGHSH and LQKENI. The CDR3 spells CASSLKAGTQETQYF. The CDR3 bases are TGTGCCAGCTCCCTAAAGGCCGGAACCCAAGAGACCCAGTACTTC.

V is TRBV5-6 and J is TRBJ1-1, with 7 positions matching TRBD1. Trimming cost V 1 base and J 8 bases; bases outside gene matches: 5. CDR3 length equals 13 residues. The germline V gene encodes CDR1 SGHDT and CDR2 YYEEEE. The CDR3 DNA follows: TGTGCCAGCAGCTTGACAGGGGTTGGGGAAGCTTTCTTT. Translating it yields CASSLTGVGEAFF.

This clone was observed a few times. As the CDR3 is not closed by the conserved phenylalanine or tryptophan, this likely results from a read error. The DNA is omitted, as the CDR3 cannot be located on it reliably, and the CDR3 follows TCRdb's listing. The V and J genes are TRBV7-9 and TRBJ1-2. CDR1 is SEHNR, CDR2 FQNEAQ, per germline (reference sequence). The length of the CDR3 is 11 amino acids, counting both ends. The CDR3 loop reads CASSSGYSLSL.

The chain combines TRBV29-1 with TRBJ1-4; weak D call: TRBD1 (5 bases). CDR1 and CDR2 (germline): SQVTM, ANQGSEA. The CDR3 spans 12 residues. V was shortened by 8 bases and J by 7 bases, with 14 bases between the two germline ends. The CDR3 nucleotides read TGCAGCCCACGAGGGGCAATTGAAAAACTGTTTTTT. Protein product: CSPRGAIEKLFF.

This chain uses TRBV27 with TRBJ2-7; D perhaps matches TRBD2 (6 bases). Trimming took 2 bases from V and 4 from J, leaving 12 bases between them. The germline CDR1 and CDR2 sequences are MNHEY and SMNVEV (reference sequence). CDR3 length: 14 amino acids. CDR3 protein: CASSLVGLEYEQYF. The CDR3 DNA follows: TGTGCCAGCAGTTTAGTGGGACTCGAATACGAGCAGTACTTC.

The chain couples TRBV19 to TRBJ2-7; D not resolved. Per the germline V gene, CDR1 is LNHDA and CDR2 is SQIVND (reference sequence). The ends were cut back, 3 bases at V and 4 bases at J, with 19 bases in the middle. This CDR3 has 16 amino acids. In nucleotides, the CDR3 is TGTGCCAGTAGTATTCGGGCTGACTCCCCTTCTTACGAGCAGTACTTC. It specifies CASSIRADSPSYEQYF.

The chain employs TRBV12-5 and TRBJ2-7; D unclear. Trimming took 7 bases from V and 0 from J, leaving 10 bases between them. Per germline, CDR1 LGHNT and CDR2 FRNRAP. This CDR3 region has 13 residues. The CDR3 reads CASAPDISYEQYF. DNA of the CDR3: TGTGCTAGTGCTCCGGATATCTCCTACGAGCAGTACTTC.

The chain recombines TRBV29-1 with TRBJ2-7; D not certain. V shed 5 bases and J shed 2 bases, with 4 bases lying between them. The CDR3 covers 10 residues. Germline CDR1 SQVTM, CDR2 ANQGSEA. The chain's CDR3 is CSVFTYEQYF. CDR3 bases: TGCAGCGTTTTCACCTACGAGCAGTACTTC.

This chain joins TRBV7-2 and TRBJ1-1; 9 nucleotides line up with TRBD1. The CDR3 totals 15 residues. The germline V gene has CDR1 SGHTA and CDR2 FQGNSA. V lost 5 bases, J lost 0 bases, and 4 bases stayed unmatched. CDR3 DNA sequence: TGTGCCAGCAGCGCCGGGACAGGGATGAACACTGAAGCTTTCTTT. It specifies CASSAGTGMNTEAFF. The whole variable domain, remainder taken from reference TRBV7-2 and TRBJ1-1, is GAGVSQSPSNKVTEKGKDVELRCDPISGHTALYWYRQSLGQGLEFLIYFQGNSAPDKSGLPSDRFSAERTGGSVSTLTIQRTQQEDSAVYLCASSAGTGMNTEAFFGQGTRLTVV.

V usage is TRBV29-1 and J usage is TRBJ2-1; D may be TRBD1 or TRBD2 (5 bases each). The CDR3 extends over 10 amino acids. Trimming stripped 6 bases from V and 5 bases from J, with 5 bases between. Germline values: CDR1 SQVTM, CDR2 ANQGSEA. The chain's CDR3 is CSVGDNEQFF. The CDR3 region has the DNA TGCAGCGTGGGGGACAATGAGCAGTTCTTC.

This chain uses TRBV19 with TRBJ2-3; 8 positions match TRBD2. J gave up 4 bases and V 1 base, and 7 bases lay outside the gene matches. Germline V gene sequence: CDR1 LNHDA, CDR2 SQIVND (reference sequence). The CDR3 covers 16 residues. The CDR3 reads CASSIGVGRAADTQYF. CDR3 nucleotide sequence: TGTGCCAGTAGTATAGGAGTCGGGAGGGCCGCAGATACGCAGTATTTT. Full variable domain (rest looked up from reference TRBV19 and TRBJ2-3): DGGITQSPKYLFRKEGQNVTLSCEQNLNHDAMYWYRQDPGQGLRLIYYSQIVNDFQKGDIAEGYSVSREKKESFPLTVTSAQKNPTAFYLCASSIGVGRAADTQYFGPGTRLTVL.

The chain combines TRBV27 with TRBJ1-1; D uncertain. The V end lost 5 bases, the J end lost 3 bases, and 13 bases lay between the germline ends. Germline V gene data show CDR1 as MNHEY and CDR2 as SMNVEV (reference sequence). The CDR3 spans 14 residues. CDR3: CASSLIWGHTEAFF. CDR3 bases: TGTGCCAGCAGTCTCATTTGGGGTCACACTGAAGCTTTCTTT.

This chain joins TRBV10-3 and TRBJ1-2; no firm D call. CDR3 size: 13 residues. The ends were cut back, 0 bases at V and 5 bases at J, with 7 bases in the middle. Germline-derived CDR1 and CDR2 are ENHRY and SYGVKD. The CDR3 loop is CAISESEEYGYTF. Here the CDR3 DNA reads TGTGCCATCAGTGAGTCGGAAGAGTATGGCTACACCTTC.

This chain links TRBV9 with TRBJ2-3; D gene uncertain. V dropped 0 bases and J dropped 5 bases, with 19 bases sitting between them. The CDR3 consists of 17 residues. Germline V gene sequence: CDR1 SGDLS, CDR2 YYNGEE. The CDR3 DNA follows: TGTGCCAGCAGCGTAGTCTCAGATGGGATAGGACGAGATACGCAGTATTTT. Translated: CASSVVSDGIGRDTQYF.

The chain employs TRBV20-1 and TRBJ2-3; D is ambiguous. Trimming stripped 5 bases from V and 5 bases from J, with 8 bases between. Germline V lookup: CDR1 DFQATT, CDR2 SNEGSKA (reference sequence). This CDR3 is built from 11 residues. Here the CDR3 DNA reads TGCAGTGCTCCTACGGGAGATACGCAGTATTTT. Its translation is CSAPTGDTQYF.

The chain recombines TRBV7-6 with TRBJ1-1; D is uncertain. The germline V gene encodes CDR1 SGHVS and CDR2 FNYEAQ. V was clipped by 8 bases and J by 1 base, with 8 bases between them. The CDR3 is 12 amino acids. CDR3 sequence (DNA): TGTGCCAGCTCCCACGGGAACACTGAAGCTTTCTTT. Protein: CASSHGNTEAFF.

This chain links TRBV6-1 with TRBJ1-1, with D tentatively TRBD1 (5 bases). The V gene's germline CDR1 is MNHNS and CDR2 SASEGT. With 8 bases removed from V and 6 bases from J, the gap between germline ends came to 16 bases. This CDR3 is built from 13 residues. The CDR3, as DNA: TGTGCCAGCGCGGCAGGGTGGGTGGCTGAAGCTTTCTTT. It specifies CASAAGWVAEAFF.

The chain couples TRBV6-5 to TRBJ2-7; D might be TRBD1 (6 bases). CDR3 size: 13 residues. Trimming removed 8 bases from V and 0 bases from J, with 11 bases in between. The V gene's germline CDR1 is MNHEY and CDR2 SVGAGI. CDR3 residues: CASRQGISYEQYF. DNA for the CDR3: TGTGCCAGCCGTCAGGGGATCTCCTACGAGCAGTACTTC.

The chain links TRBV18 to TRBJ1-2; D is unresolved. The V gene's germline CDR1 is KGHSH and CDR2 LQKENI. This CDR3 has 14 residues. Trimming took 4 bases from V and 1 from J, leaving 10 bases between them. CDR3 coding DNA: TGTGCCAGCTCACAGGCGCGGATTAACTATGGCTACACCTTC. Its translation: CASSQARINYGYTF.

The chain recombines TRBV4-1 with TRBJ2-3; 11 nucleotides match TRBD2. The CDR3 runs to 16 residues. The V gene's germline CDR1 is MGHRA and CDR2 YSYEKL. V shed 4 bases and J 0 bases; nucleotides not matched to a gene: 3. This CDR3 is CASSLRTSGSTDTQYF. The CDR3 DNA sequence: TGCGCCAGCAGCCTACGGACTAGCGGGAGCACAGATACGCAGTATTTT.

The chain has TRBV7-9 and TRBJ1-2, with TRBD1 matching 9 bases. Germline trimming cut 3 bases from V and 4 bases from J; bases unmatched to any gene: 6. Germline values: CDR1 SEHNR, CDR2 FQNEAQ (reference sequence). The CDR3 is 15 residues long. CDR3 loop: CASSFTQGAGYGYTF. The CDR3 DNA is TGTGCCAGCAGCTTTACACAGGGGGCGGGCTATGGCTACACCTTC. Full variable domain (missing parts from reference TRBV7-9 and TRBJ1-2): DTGVSQNPRHKITKRGQNVTFRCDPISEHNRLYWYRQTLGQGPEFLTYFQNEAQLEKSRLLSDRFSAERPKGSFSTLEIQRTEQGDSAMYLCASSFTQGAGYGYTFGSGTRLTVV.

Turning to this clone: Other DNA sequences in the sample encode the same CDR3. The chain is built from TRBV5-6 and TRBJ2-4; a weak D match, TRBD1 (5 bases). V was pared by 4 bases and J by 5 bases, with 16 bases between. This CDR3 is built from 15 residues. Germline V CDR1 and CDR2: SGHDT, YYEEEE. For the CDR3, the DNA is TGTGCCAGCAGCCGTCGAGGCAGGGTTGAAAACATTCAGTACTTC. Encoded protein: CASSRRGRVENIQYF. The variable domain in full, completed from reference TRBV5-6 and TRBJ2-4, reads DAGVTQSPTHLIKTRGQQVTLRCSPKSGHDTVSWYQQALGQGPQFIFQYYEEEERQRGNFPDRFSGHQFPNYSSELNVNALLLGDSALYLCASSRRGRVENIQYFGAGTRLSVL.

The V call is TRBV29-1, the J call TRBJ2-5, with a possible D match to TRBD2 (6 bases). This CDR3 comprises 15 residues. Germline V CDR1 and CDR2: SQVTM, ANQGSEA. Trimming shortened V by 4 bases and J by 0 bases, and 15 bases separated the two germline ends. For the CDR3, the DNA is TGCAGCGTTGTTTGGGCTTGGGGGGACCAAGAGACCCAGTACTTC. It is translated as CSVVWAWGDQETQYF.

The table lists this clone with a count of one. The chain links TRBV18 to TRBJ2-5, with D tentatively TRBD2 (5 bases). Germline V gene data show CDR1 as KGHSH and CDR2 as LQKENI. V was shortened by 5 bases and J by 1 base, with 14 bases between the two germline ends. The CDR3 is 15 amino acids. CDR3 DNA: TGTGCCAGCTCATTCGACTATTACTCCCAAGAGACCCAGTACTTC. This translates into CASSFDYYSQETQYF.

Here the CDR3 DNA reads TGTGCCAGCAGCCATTGGACTAGCGGGAGATCCTATTACTACGAGCAGTACTTC. Its translation is CASSHWTSGRSYYYEQYF. The chain uses TRBV14 and TRBJ2-7; 13 nucleotides agree with TRBD2. Germline V gene sequence: CDR1 SGHDN, CDR2 FVKESK. V was pared by 3 bases and J by 3 bases, with 11 bases of the junction left unmatched. This CDR3 is built from 18 residues.

Here the CDR3 reads CASSQDLGSFAGELFF. CDR3 DNA: TGCGCCAGCAGCCAAGATTTAGGGAGTTTCGCCGGGGAGCTGTTTTTT. The V gene is TRBV4-1, the J gene TRBJ2-2; perhaps TRBD2 as D (5 bases). CDR3 length: 16 amino acids. CDR1 and CDR2 (germline): MGHRA, YSYEKL. Trimming cost V 0 bases and J 6 bases, with 14 bases left between them.

J is TRBJ1-5 and V is TRBV18, with D perhaps matching TRBD1 (5 bases). Germline V CDR1 and CDR2: KGHSH, LQKENI. The V end was cut by 2 bases, the J end by 6 bases, with 8 bases between. The CDR3 loop spans 13 amino acids. The CDR3 reads CASSPGTSQPQHF. The DNA of the CDR3 is TGTGCCAGCTCACCAGGGACGAGTCAGCCCCAGCATTTT.

The chain uses TRBV5-3 and TRBJ2-6; D is ambiguous. TRBV5-3 is an ORF, with its function uncertain. CDR3 length equals 13 residues. V lost 3 bases to trimming and J lost 4 bases, with 5 bases between them. This CDR3 is CARSWWGANVLTF. CDR3 DNA sequence: TGTGCCAGAAGCTGGTGGGGGGCCAACGTCCTGACTTTC.

The chain links TRBV6-1 to TRBJ1-1, with D unresolved. This CDR3 contains 13 residues. The V end lost 6 bases, the J end lost 1 base, and 9 bases lay between the germline ends. CDR1 and CDR2 from the germline V gene are MNHNS and SASEGT. The chain's CDR3 is CASSPRGNTEAFF. The CDR3 nucleotides read TGTGCCAGCAGCCCCCGGGGGAACACTGAAGCTTTCTTT.

This clone came up a few times. The chain recombines TRBV19 with TRBJ1-4, with 7 bases aligning to TRBD1. The CDR3 covers 15 residues. V shed 5 bases, J shed 5 bases, and the junction held 8 bases outside the gene matches. The germline CDR1 and CDR2 sequences are LNHDA and SQIVND (reference sequence). CDR3 amino acids: CASSQKGDSNEKLFF. The DNA of the CDR3 is TGTGCCAGTAGTCAAAAAGGGGACAGCAATGAAAAACTGTTTTTT.